This TCR beta chain is drawn from a study of cytomegalovirus exposure and HLA in healthy donors. Whole-study results and caveats: The authors later linked a missense DCLRE1C variant to TCR beta V- and J-gene trimming. Among TCR sequences, most were rare, though some public TCRs appeared in many donors.

Notes on this clone: Its antigen is unidentified.

PCR used 60 Vbeta primers and 13 Jbeta primers. TCRdb's table, derived via immunoSEQ multiplex PCR, lists solely in-frame clones and lacks some. The data hold 100,000 to 150,000 clones, with 8% to 11% observed a single time. CDR3 length: 15 amino acids. The V gene's germline CDR1 is SGHNT and CDR2 YYREEE (reference sequence). V was clipped by 4 bases and J by 5 bases; unmatched bases: 12. The rearrangement joins TRBV5-4 to TRBJ2-7; 7 bases are a match to TRBD2. The clonotype comes from a woman under 30 in good health and CMV-seropositive. Sequencing was done on a sample of PBMCs. The CDR3 sequence is CASSLVGGGYHEQYF. The CDR3 nucleotides are TGTGCCAGCAGCCTAGTGGGGGGAGGGTACCACGAGCAGTACTTC.